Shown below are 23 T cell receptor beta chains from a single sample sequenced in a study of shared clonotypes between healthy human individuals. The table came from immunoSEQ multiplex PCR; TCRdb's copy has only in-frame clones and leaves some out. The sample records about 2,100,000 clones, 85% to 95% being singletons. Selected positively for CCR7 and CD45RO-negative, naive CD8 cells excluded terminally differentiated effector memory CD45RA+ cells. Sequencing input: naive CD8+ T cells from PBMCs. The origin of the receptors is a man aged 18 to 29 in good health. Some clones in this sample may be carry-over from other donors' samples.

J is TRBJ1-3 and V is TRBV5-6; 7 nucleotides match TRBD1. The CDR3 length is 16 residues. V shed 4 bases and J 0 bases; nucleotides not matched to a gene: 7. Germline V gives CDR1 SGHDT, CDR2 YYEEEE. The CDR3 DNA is TGTGCCAGCAGCGGCGGGACAGCCTTCTCTGGAAACACCATATATTTT. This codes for CASSGGTAFSGNTIYF.

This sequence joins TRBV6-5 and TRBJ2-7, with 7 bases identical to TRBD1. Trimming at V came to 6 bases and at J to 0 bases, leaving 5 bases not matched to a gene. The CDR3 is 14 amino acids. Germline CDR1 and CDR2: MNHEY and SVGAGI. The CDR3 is CASRNRGFSYEQYF. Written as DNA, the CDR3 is TGTGCCAGCAGAAACAGGGGTTTCTCCTACGAGCAGTACTTC.

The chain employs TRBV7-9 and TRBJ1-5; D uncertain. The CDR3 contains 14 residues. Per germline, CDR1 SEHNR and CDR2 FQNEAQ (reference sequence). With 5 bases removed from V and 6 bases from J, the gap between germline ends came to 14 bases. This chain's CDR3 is CASSPGRSPQPQHF. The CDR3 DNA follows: TGTGCCAGCAGCCCGGGCAGGTCCCCTCAGCCCCAGCATTTT.

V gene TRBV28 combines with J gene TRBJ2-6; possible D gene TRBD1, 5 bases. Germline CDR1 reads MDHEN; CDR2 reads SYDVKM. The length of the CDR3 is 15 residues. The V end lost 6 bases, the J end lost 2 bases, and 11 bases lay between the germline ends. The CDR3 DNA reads TGTGCCAGCAGGATCAGGGTAACTGGGGCCAACGTCCTGACTTTC. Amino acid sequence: CASRIRVTGANVLTF.

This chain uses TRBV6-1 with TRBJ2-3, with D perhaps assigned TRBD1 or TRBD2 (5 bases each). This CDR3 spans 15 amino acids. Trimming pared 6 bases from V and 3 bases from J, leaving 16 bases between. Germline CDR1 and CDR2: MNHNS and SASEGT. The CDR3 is CASSQPGRATDTQYF. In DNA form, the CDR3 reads TGTGCCAGCAGCCAGCCGGGACGCGCAACAGATACGCAGTATTTT.

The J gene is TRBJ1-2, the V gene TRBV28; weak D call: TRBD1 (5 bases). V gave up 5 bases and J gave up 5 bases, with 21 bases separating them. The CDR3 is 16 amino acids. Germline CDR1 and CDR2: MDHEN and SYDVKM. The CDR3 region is CASSQTRDGSVYGYTF. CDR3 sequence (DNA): TGTGCCAGCAGTCAGACCCGGGACGGGAGCGTGTATGGCTACACCTTC.

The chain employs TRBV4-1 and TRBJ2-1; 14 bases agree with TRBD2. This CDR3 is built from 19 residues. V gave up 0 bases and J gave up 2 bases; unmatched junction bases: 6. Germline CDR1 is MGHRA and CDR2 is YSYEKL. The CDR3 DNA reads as TGCGCCAGCAGCCAAGAGGGACTAGCGGGAGTTAACCCCTACAATGAGCAGTTCTTC. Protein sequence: CASSQEGLAGVNPYNEQFF.

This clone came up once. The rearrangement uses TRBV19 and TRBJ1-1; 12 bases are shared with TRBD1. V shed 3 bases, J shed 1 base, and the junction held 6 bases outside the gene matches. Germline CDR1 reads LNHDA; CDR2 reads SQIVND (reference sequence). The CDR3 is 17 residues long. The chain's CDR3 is CASSISGTGGANTEAFF. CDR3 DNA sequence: TGTGCCAGTAGTATTTCCGGGACAGGGGGCGCGAACACTGAAGCTTTCTTT.

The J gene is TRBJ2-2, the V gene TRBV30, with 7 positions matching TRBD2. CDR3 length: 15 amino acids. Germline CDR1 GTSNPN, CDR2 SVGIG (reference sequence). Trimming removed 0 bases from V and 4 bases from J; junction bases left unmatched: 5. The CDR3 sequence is CAWSVRGSPTGELFF. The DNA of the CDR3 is TGTGCCTGGAGTGTACGCGGGAGCCCCACCGGGGAGCTGTTTTTT. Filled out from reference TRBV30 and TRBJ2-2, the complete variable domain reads SQTIHQWPATLVQPVGSPLSLECTVEGTSNPNLYWYRQAAGRGLQLLFYSVGIGQISSEVPQNLSASRPQDRQFILSSKKLLLSDSGFYLCAWSVRGSPTGELFFGEGSRLTVL.

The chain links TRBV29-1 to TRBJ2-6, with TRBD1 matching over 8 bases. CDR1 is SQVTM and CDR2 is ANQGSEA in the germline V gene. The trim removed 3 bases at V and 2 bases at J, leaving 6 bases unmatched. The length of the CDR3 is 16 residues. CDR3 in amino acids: CSVEDRVLPGANVLTF. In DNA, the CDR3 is TGCAGCGTTGAGGACAGGGTTCTGCCTGGGGCCAACGTCCTGACTTTC.

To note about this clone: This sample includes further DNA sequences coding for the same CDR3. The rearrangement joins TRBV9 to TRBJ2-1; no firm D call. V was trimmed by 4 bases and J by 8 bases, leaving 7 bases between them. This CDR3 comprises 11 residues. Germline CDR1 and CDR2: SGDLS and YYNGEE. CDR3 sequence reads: CASSSGDEQFF. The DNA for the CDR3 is TGTGCCAGCAGCTCCGGCGATGAGCAGTTCTTC.

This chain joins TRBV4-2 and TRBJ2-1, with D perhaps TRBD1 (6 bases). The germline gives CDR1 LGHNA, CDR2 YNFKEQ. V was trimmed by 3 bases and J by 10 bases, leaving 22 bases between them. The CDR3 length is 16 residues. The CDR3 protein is CASSHPGEAATGEQFF. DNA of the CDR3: TGTGCCAGCAGCCACCCGGGCGAAGCGGCCACAGGGGAGCAGTTCTTC.

In DNA form, the CDR3 reads TGCGCCAGCAGCTTCGAACTGGCGCCAAGCTCCTACAATGAGCAGTTCTTC. Protein product: CASSFELAPSSYNEQFF. The chain employs TRBV5-1 and TRBJ2-1; D gene uncertain. The CDR3 totals 17 residues. Trimming left V 2 bases short and J 0 bases short, with 15 bases between. Germline CDR1 and CDR2: SGHRS and YFSETQ.

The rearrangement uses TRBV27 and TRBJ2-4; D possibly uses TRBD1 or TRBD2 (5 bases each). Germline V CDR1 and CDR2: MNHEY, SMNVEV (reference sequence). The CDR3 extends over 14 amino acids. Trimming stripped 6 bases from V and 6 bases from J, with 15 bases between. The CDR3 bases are TGTGCCAGCAGCAACAGGCCTGGGGGAAACATTCAGTACTTC. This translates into CASSNRPGGNIQYF.

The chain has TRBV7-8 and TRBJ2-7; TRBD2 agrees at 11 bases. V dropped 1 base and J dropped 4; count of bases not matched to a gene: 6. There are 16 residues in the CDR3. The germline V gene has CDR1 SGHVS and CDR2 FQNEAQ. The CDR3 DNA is TGTGCCAGCAGCTTAGTAGCGGGAGGGTCTATATACGAGCAGTACTTC. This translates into CASSLVAGGSIYEQYF. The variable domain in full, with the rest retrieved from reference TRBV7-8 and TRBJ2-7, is GAGVSQSPRYKVAKRGQDVALRCDPISGHVSLFWYQQALGQGPEFLTYFQNEAQLDKSGLPSDRFFAERPEGSVSTLKIQRTQQEDSAVYLCASSLVAGGSIYEQYFGPGTRLTVT.

As DNA, the CDR3 is TGTGCCATCTTAAGTACGCTAGCGGGAGGCCGGGTCTACGAGCAGTACTTC. Translation gives CAILSTLAGGRVYEQYF. This chain uses TRBV10-3 with TRBJ2-7, with TRBD2 matching 11 bases. From germline, CDR1 is ENHRY and CDR2 SYGVKD. Germline trimming cut 8 bases from V and 3 bases from J; bases unmatched to any gene: 15. The CDR3 sequence is 17 residues long.

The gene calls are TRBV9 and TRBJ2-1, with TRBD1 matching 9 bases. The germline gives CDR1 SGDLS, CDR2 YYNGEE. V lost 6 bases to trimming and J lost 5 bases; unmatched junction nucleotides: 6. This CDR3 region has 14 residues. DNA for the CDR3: TGTGCCAGCAATGACGGGACAGGGCACAATGAGCAGTTCTTC. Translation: CASNDGTGHNEQFF.

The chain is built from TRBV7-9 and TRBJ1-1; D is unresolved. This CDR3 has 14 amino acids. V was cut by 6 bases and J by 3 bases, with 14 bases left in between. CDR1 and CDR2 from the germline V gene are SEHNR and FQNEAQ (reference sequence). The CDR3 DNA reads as TGTGCCAGCAGGCTTATATTATTTGACACTGAAGCTTTCTTT. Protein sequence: CASRLILFDTEAFF.

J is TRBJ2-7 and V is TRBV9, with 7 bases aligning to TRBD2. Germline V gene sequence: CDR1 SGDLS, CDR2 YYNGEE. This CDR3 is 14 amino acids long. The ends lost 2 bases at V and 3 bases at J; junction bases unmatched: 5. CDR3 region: CASSVTSTRYEQYF. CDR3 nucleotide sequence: TGTGCCAGCAGCGTGACTAGCACTCGCTACGAGCAGTACTTC.

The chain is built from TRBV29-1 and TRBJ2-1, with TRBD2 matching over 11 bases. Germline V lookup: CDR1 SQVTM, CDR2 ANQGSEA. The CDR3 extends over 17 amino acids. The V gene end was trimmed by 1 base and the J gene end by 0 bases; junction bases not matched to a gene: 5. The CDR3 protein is CSVEGLAGGLSYNEQFF. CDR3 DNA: TGCAGCGTTGAAGGGCTAGCGGGAGGACTCTCCTACAATGAGCAGTTCTTC.

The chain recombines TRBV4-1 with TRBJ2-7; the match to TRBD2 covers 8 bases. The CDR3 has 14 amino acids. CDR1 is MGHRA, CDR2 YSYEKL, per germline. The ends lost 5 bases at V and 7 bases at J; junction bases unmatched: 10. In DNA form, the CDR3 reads TGCGCCAGCAGCTTAAGCGGGGGTTTGAGGGAGCAGTACTTC. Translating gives CASSLSGGLREQYF.

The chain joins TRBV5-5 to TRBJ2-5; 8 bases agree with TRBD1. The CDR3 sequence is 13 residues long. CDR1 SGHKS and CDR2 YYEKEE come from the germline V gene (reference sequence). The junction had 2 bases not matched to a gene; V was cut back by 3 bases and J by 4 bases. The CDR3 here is CASSSGQGETQYF. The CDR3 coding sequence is TGTGCCAGCAGCTCCGGACAGGGAGAGACCCAGTACTTC.

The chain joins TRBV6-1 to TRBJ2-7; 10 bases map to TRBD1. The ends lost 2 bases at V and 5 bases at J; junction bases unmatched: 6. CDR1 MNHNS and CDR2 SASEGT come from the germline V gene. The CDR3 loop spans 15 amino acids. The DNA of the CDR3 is TGTGCCAGCAGTGAACTGACAGGGGGCGCGAACGAGCAGTACTTC. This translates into CASSELTGGANEQYF.